These 14 T cell receptor beta chains share one sample of origin, sequenced in a study of cytomegalovirus exposure and HLA in healthy donors. PCR primers comprised 60 Vbeta and 13 Jbeta primers. TCRdb's table, derived via immunoSEQ multiplex PCR, lists solely in-frame clones and lacks some. Of 100,000 or so clones listed, about 79% were seen once; the top ten hold approximately 1.2%. Sequenced sample: PBMCs. The receptors here all came from a young woman in good health and CMV-seronegative.

This clone has just a few counts. The chain carries TRBV5-1 and TRBJ2-1; maybe TRBD1 (6 bases). The CDR3 sequence is 13 residues long. V lost 4 bases and J lost 4, with 9 bases in between. Germline CDR1 SGHRS, CDR2 YFSETQ. The CDR3 spells CASSVTGYNEQFF. CDR3 nucleotides: TGCGCCAGCAGCGTGACAGGTTACAATGAGCAGTTCTTC.

The rearrangement joins TRBV7-9 to TRBJ1-5; TRBD1 is a possible D gene (5 bases). The V end lost 8 bases, the J end lost 2 bases, and 16 bases lay between the germline ends. Per the germline V gene, CDR1 is SEHNR and CDR2 is FQNEAQ (reference sequence). The CDR3 is made up of 15 amino acids. The CDR3, as DNA: TGTGCCAGCGCTCAGGGTAAGATCGGCAATCAGCCCCAGCATTTT. Amino acids: CASAQGKIGNQPQHF.

V is TRBV11-2 and J is TRBJ2-3; 10 nucleotides match TRBD1. Trimming at V came to 0 bases and at J to 5 bases, leaving 11 bases not matched to a gene. The length of the CDR3 is 18 residues. Germline CDR1 reads SGHAT; CDR2 reads FQNNGV. CDR3 sequence (DNA): TGTGCCAGCAGCTTAGATCGGACAGGGGGGATCCCCGTAGATACGCAGTATTTT. Protein: CASSLDRTGGIPVDTQYF.

This chain connects TRBV5-1 to TRBJ2-7, with a possible D match to TRBD1 (5 bases). In germline, CDR1 is SGHRS, CDR2 YFSETQ. Trimming removed 0 bases at V and 3 bases at J, with 13 bases between. The CDR3 covers 15 residues. CDR3 region: CASSLEGRVFYEQYF. The CDR3 DNA follows: TGCGCCAGCAGCTTGGAAGGCAGGGTCTTCTACGAGCAGTACTTC.

The chain joins TRBV27 to TRBJ2-7; D gene ambiguous. Trimming cost V 3 bases and J 1 base, with 7 bases left between them. From germline, CDR1 is MNHEY and CDR2 SMNVEV (reference sequence). The CDR3 loop spans 13 amino acids. The CDR3 DNA sequence: TGTGCCAGCAGTTTCCCCAGGTCCTACGAGCAGTACTTC. Protein sequence: CASSFPRSYEQYF.

This chain joins TRBV4-2 and TRBJ2-7; the match to TRBD1 covers 7 bases. The CDR3 extends over 13 amino acids. Germline V gives CDR1 LGHNA, CDR2 YNFKEQ. J gave up 2 bases and V 8 bases, and 6 bases lay outside the gene matches. CDR3 in DNA: TGTGCCAGCGCCGGGACAGCGACCTACGAGCAGTACTTC. It encodes CASAGTATYEQYF.

The chain is built from TRBV30 and TRBJ1-1; D is unresolved. Trimming pared 0 bases from V and 3 bases from J, leaving 8 bases between. The germline CDR1 and CDR2 sequences are GTSNPN and SVGIG (reference sequence). This CDR3 has 13 residues. The CDR3 DNA reads TGTGCCTGGAGTGTACGTTCGGACACTGAAGCTTTCTTT. This encodes CAWSVRSDTEAFF.

The V and J genes are TRBV5-4 and TRBJ1-6; 8 bases align to TRBD1. After removal of 4 bases from V and 10 bases from J, the junction contained 7 bases not matched to a gene. The CDR3 contains 14 residues. Germline V lookup: CDR1 SGHNT, CDR2 YYREEE (reference sequence). The CDR3 coding sequence is TGTGCCAGCAGCCAGGACAGGGTAGTGTCACCCCTCCACTTT. It is translated as CASSQDRVVSPLHF.

This rearrangement joins TRBV30 to TRBJ2-3, with no clear D. Trimming left V 5 bases short and J 6 bases short, with 12 bases between. Germline values: CDR1 GTSNPN, CDR2 SVGIG (reference sequence). The CDR3 sequence is 12 residues long. CDR3 nucleotide sequence: TGTGCCTGGGAAGTTGCGAAGGATACGCAGTATTTT. Amino acids: CAWEVAKDTQYF.

This chain uses TRBV5-4 with TRBJ2-2; tentative D call: TRBD1 (5 bases). CDR3 length equals 15 residues. CDR1 and CDR2 (germline): SGHNT, YYREEE (reference sequence). The ends were cut back, 0 bases at V and 3 bases at J, with 9 bases in the middle. The CDR3 nucleotides read TGTGCCAGCAGCTTGGCAGGGCGATACACCGGGGAGCTGTTTTTT. It is translated as CASSLAGRYTGELFF.

The V gene is TRBV6-5, the J gene TRBJ2-5; D might be TRBD1 (6 bases). The V end lost 6 bases, the J end lost 3 bases, and 14 bases lay between the germline ends. Per germline, CDR1 MNHEY and CDR2 SVGAGI. This CDR3 spans 14 amino acids. The CDR3 region has the DNA TGTGCCAGCAGGAGGACAGAAGGCGAAGAGACCCAGTACTTC. This sequence encodes CASRRTEGEETQYF.

V is TRBV7-9 and J is TRBJ2-5; 9 positions match TRBD1. The germline CDR1 and CDR2 sequences are SEHNR and FQNEAQ (reference sequence). The CDR3 loop spans 17 amino acids. The trim removed 3 bases at V and 3 bases at J, leaving 11 bases unmatched. The CDR3 here is CASSFPLGQGSKETQYF. CDR3 sequence (DNA): TGTGCCAGCAGCTTCCCCCTTGGACAGGGGTCGAAAGAGACCCAGTACTTC.

This chain joins TRBV19 and TRBJ2-1, with a weak D call TRBD1 (5 bases). CDR3 size: 15 residues. V lost 2 bases and J lost 5, with 13 bases in between. Germline lookup yields CDR1 LNHDA and CDR2 SQIVND (reference sequence). CDR3 sequence: CASSIRQGGHNEQFF. CDR3 nucleotides: TGTGCCAGTAGTATAAGGCAGGGCGGACACAATGAGCAGTTCTTC.

The chain couples TRBV6-5 to TRBJ1-4; D is undetermined. The ends were cut back, 0 bases at V and 12 bases at J, with 17 bases in the middle. CDR3 length equals 15 residues. Germline V gene sequence: CDR1 MNHEY, CDR2 SVGAGI. This CDR3 is CASSYSTRLEAELFF. The CDR3 coding sequence is TGTGCCAGCAGTTACTCGACTCGGTTAGAGGCAGAACTGTTTTTT.